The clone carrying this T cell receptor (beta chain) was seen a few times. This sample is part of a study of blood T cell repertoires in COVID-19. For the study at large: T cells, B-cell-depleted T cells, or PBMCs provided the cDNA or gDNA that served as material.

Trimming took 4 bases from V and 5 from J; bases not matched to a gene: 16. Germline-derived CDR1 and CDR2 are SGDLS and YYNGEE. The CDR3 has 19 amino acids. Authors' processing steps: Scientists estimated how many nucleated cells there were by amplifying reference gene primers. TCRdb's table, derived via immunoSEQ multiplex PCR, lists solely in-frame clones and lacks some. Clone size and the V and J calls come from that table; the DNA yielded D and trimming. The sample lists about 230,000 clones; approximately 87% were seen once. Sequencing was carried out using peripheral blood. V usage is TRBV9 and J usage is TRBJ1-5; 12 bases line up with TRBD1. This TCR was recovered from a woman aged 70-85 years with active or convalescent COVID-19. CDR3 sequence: CASSPRDRGLGHPYQPQHF. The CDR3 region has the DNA TGTGCCAGCAGCCCGCGGGACAGGGGGCTAGGTCATCCTTATCAGCCCCAGCATTTT.